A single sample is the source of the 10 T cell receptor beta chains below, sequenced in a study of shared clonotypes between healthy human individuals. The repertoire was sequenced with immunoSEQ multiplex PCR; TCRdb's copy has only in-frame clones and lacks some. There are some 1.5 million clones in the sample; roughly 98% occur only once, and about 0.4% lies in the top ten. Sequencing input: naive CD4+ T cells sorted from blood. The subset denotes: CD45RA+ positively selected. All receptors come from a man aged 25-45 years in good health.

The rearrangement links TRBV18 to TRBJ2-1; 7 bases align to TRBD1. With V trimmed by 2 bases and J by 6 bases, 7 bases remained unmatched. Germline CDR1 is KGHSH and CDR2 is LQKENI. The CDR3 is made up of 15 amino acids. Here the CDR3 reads CASSPKRQGSNEQFF. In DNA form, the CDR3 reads TGTGCCAGCTCACCAAAGAGACAGGGAAGCAATGAGCAGTTCTTC. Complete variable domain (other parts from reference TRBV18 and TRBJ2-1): NAGVMQNPRHLVRRRGQEARLRCSPMKGHSHVYWYRQLPEEGLKFMVYLQKENIIDESGMPKERFSAEFPKEGPSILRIQQVVRGDSAAYFCASSPKRQGSNEQFFGPGTRLTVL.

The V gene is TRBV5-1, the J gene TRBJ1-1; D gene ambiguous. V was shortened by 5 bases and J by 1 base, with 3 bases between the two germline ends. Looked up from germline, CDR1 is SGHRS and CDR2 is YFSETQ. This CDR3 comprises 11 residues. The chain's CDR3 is CASRENTEAFF. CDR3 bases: TGCGCCAGCAGGGAGAACACTGAAGCTTTCTTT.

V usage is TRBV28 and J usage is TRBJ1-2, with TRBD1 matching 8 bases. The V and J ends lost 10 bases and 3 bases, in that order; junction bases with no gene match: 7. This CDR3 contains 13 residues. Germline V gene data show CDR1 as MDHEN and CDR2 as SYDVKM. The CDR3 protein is CATQNRGDYGYTF. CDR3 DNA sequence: TGTGCCACGCAGAACAGGGGGGACTATGGCTACACCTTC.

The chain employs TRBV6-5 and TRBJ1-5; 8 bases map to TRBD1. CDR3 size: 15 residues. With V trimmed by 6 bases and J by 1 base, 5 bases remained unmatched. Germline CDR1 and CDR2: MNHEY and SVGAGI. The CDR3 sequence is CASRKQGASNQPQHF. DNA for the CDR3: TGTGCCAGCAGAAAGCAGGGGGCAAGCAATCAGCCCCAGCATTTT.

DNA of the CDR3: TGTGCCAGCAGTGGCGACAGGGTTGGCTACACCTTC. Protein: CASSGDRVGYTF. The chain employs TRBV6-6 and TRBJ1-2; TRBD1 agrees at 7 bases. The CDR3 sequence is 12 residues long. Per the germline V gene, CDR1 is MNHNY and CDR2 is SVGAGI (reference sequence). V was clipped by 5 bases and J by 7 bases; unmatched bases: 4.

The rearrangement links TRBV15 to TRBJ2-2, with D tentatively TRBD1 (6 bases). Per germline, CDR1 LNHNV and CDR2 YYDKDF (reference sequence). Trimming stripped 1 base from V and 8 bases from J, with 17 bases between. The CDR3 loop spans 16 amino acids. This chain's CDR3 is CATSRVTGLEIGELFF. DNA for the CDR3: TGTGCCACCAGCAGAGTTACAGGGTTGGAGATAGGGGAGCTGTTTTTT.

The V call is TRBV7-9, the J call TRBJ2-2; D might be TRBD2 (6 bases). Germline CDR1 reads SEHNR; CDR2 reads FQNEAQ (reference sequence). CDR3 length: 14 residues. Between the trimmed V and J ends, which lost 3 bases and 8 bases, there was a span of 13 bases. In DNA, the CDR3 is TGTGCCAGCAGCTTGGGACTCCCCATTGGGGAGCTGTTTTTT. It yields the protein CASSLGLPIGELFF.

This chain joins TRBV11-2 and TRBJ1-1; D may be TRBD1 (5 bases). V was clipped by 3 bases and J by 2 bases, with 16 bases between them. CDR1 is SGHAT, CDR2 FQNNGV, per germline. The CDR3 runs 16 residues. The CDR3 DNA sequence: TGTGCCAGCAGCTTCGGGGACGGAGGGACTAACACTGAAGCTTTCTTT. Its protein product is CASSFGDGGTNTEAFF.

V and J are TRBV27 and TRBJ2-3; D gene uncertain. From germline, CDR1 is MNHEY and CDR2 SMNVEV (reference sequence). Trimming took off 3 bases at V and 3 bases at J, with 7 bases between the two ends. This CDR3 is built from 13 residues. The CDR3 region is CASSLTETDTQYF. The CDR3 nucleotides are TGTGCCAGCAGTTTGACCGAGACAGATACGCAGTATTTT.

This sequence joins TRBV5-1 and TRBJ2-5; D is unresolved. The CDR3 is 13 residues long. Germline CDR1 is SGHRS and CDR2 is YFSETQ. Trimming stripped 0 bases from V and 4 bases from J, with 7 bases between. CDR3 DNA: TGCGCCAGCAGCTTGGGTAACTTAGAGACCCAGTACTTC. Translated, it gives CASSLGNLETQYF.